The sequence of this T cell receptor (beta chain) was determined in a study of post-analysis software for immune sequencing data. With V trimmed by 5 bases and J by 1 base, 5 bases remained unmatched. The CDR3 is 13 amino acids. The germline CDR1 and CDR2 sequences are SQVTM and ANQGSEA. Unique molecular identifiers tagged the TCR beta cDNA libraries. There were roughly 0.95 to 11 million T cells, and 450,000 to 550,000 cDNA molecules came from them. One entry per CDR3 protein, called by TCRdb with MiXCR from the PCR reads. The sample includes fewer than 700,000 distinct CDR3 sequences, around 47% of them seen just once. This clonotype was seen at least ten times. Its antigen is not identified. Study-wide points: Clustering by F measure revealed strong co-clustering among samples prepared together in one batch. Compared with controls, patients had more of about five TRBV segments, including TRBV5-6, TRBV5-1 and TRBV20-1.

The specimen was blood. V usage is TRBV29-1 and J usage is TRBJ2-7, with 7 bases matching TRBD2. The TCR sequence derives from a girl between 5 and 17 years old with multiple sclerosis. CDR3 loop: CSVLGRGSYEQYF. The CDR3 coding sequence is TGCAGCGTTTTAGGGAGGGGTTCCTACGAGCAGTACTTC.